This TCR beta chain was sequenced for a study of T cell repertoires in cytomegalovirus infection. Study at large: It can be stated that public TCR beta signatures indicated CMV infection as well as a matching HLA type. Points from the study as a whole: The ex vivo response showed dominance by HLA-C-restricted CMV-specific TCR beta clonotypes.

Remarks on this clonotype: Its target is not known.

TCRdb re-derived calls from the reads in MiXCR, one entry per CDR3 protein. Of approximately 500,000 distinct CDR3 sequences listed, roughly a third are singletons. Looked up from germline, CDR1 is KGHSH and CDR2 is LQKENI. The CDR3 has 13 residues. V was cut by 3 bases and J by 4 bases, with 10 bases left in between. This chain joins TRBV18 and TRBJ2-7; D is uncertain. The sequence was collected from a human donor in good health (CMV status not recorded). Some clones in this sample may be carry-over from other donors' samples. This specimen consisted of cultured PBMCs, obtained from culture after CMV antigen stimulation. The CDR3 DNA reads TGTGCCAGCTCACCGGCCGGGCCATACGAGCAGTACTTC. Translating gives CASSPAGPYEQYF.